The 12 T cell receptor beta chains below all came from one sample that was sequenced in a study of cytomegalovirus exposure and HLA in healthy donors. The PCR ran on 60 Vbeta and 13 Jbeta primers. TCRdb keeps only in-frame clones here, not all; method: immunoSEQ multiplex PCR. Of under 250,000 clones in the sample, approximately 87% were seen once. The sample consisted of PBMCs. These receptor sequences come from a human donor in good health.

Notes on this clone: Relative to the germline gene, one junction end is altered; a read error may explain this. The chain joins TRBV7-7 to TRBJ2-7, with D tentatively TRBD2 (6 bases). CDR3 size: 14 residues. The germline gives CDR1 SSHAT, CDR2 FNYEAQ (reference sequence). The chain's CDR3 is CASSLAAGPYEQYF. Here the CDR3 DNA reads TGTGCTAGCAGCCTCGCAGCGGGTCCCTACGAGCAGTACTTC.

This chain links TRBV7-8 with TRBJ2-2; 12 bases are a match to TRBD1. The V gene's germline CDR1 is SGHVS and CDR2 FQNEAQ. The CDR3 is 16 amino acids. J lost 4 bases, V lost 5 bases, and 5 bases had no gene match. The CDR3 region is CASSRRDRGLTGELFF. Here the CDR3 DNA reads TGTGCCAGCAGCAGACGGGACAGGGGGCTCACCGGGGAGCTGTTTTTT.

V usage is TRBV5-1 and J usage is TRBJ1-1; 7 positions agree with TRBD1. The V gene end was trimmed by 0 bases and the J gene end by 1 base; junction bases not matched to a gene: 3. The CDR3 is 15 amino acids. Germline V gene sequence: CDR1 SGHRS, CDR2 YFSETQ. The CDR3, as DNA: TGCGCCAGCAGCTTGGGAGGGGGCCCGAACACTGAAGCTTTCTTT. This codes for CASSLGGGPNTEAFF.

This rearrangement joins TRBV19 to TRBJ2-1, with 12 bases identical to TRBD2. The V and J ends lost 10 bases and 4 bases, in that order; junction bases with no gene match: 5. Per germline, CDR1 LNHDA and CDR2 SQIVND (reference sequence). The CDR3 has 14 residues. In DNA, the CDR3 is TGTGCCACCAAGACTAGCGGGAGATACAATGAGCAGTTCTTC. Translating it yields CATKTSGRYNEQFF.

The chain has TRBV4-2 and TRBJ2-7; 9 bases match TRBD2. Trimming took 0 bases from V and 2 from J; bases not matched to a gene: 8. The CDR3 has 17 residues. Germline values: CDR1 LGHNA, CDR2 YNFKEQ. The CDR3: CASSQDEGGRVTYEQYF. As DNA, the CDR3 is TGTGCCAGCAGCCAAGATGAAGGCGGGAGGGTTACCTACGAGCAGTACTTC.

Here the CDR3 reads CSVTLTGPPGYEQYF. In DNA, the CDR3 is TGCAGCGTTACCCTGACAGGGCCACCCGGCTACGAGCAGTACTTC. This chain joins TRBV29-1 and TRBJ2-7; 7 positions match TRBD1. The CDR3 extends over 15 amino acids. V trimming: 5 bases; J trimming: 3 bases; junction bases outside the gene matches: 13. Germline V gives CDR1 SQVTM, CDR2 ANQGSEA.

For this clone: This specimen includes other DNA sequences encoding the same CDR3. The V and J genes are TRBV19 and TRBJ2-1; no clear D gene. Trimming removed 4 bases at V and 3 bases at J, with 4 bases between. Looked up from germline, CDR1 is LNHDA and CDR2 is SQIVND (reference sequence). The CDR3 runs to 12 residues. The CDR3 spells CASSTGYNEQFF. DNA for the CDR3: TGTGCCAGTAGTACAGGCTACAATGAGCAGTTCTTC.

The rearrangement joins TRBV27 to TRBJ2-5; tentatively, D is TRBD2 (5 bases). The J call may not be correct, given that the DNA end is closer to TRBJ2-7. Looked up from germline, CDR1 is MNHEY and CDR2 is SMNVEV (reference sequence). This CDR3 contains 14 residues. CDR3 sequence (DNA): TGTGCCAGCAGTTTGGCTAGCCGCTCCTACGAGCAGTACTTC. As protein: CASSLASRSYEQYF.

The chain couples TRBV7-8 to TRBJ2-1; 10 bases align to TRBD2. The V segment lost 3 bases and the J segment 3 bases; nucleotides outside the gene matches: 11. Germline V gene sequence: CDR1 SGHVS, CDR2 FQNEAQ. The CDR3 spans 18 residues. The CDR3 DNA reads as TGTGCCAGCAGCTTTCTTCGAGGTAGCGGGAGGCTCTACAATGAGCAGTTCTTC. Translating gives CASSFLRGSGRLYNEQFF.

The chain is built from TRBV15 and TRBJ2-3; TRBD2 might be the D (5 bases). The CDR3 loop spans 19 amino acids. With 3 bases removed from V and 0 bases from J, the gap between germline ends came to 22 bases. Germline CDR1 is LNHNV and CDR2 is YYDKDF (reference sequence). CDR3 sequence: CATSSGRRNRGFSTDTQYF. CDR3 DNA sequence: TGTGCCACCAGCAGCGGTCGAAGGAATCGAGGGTTCAGCACAGATACGCAGTATTTT.

The chain is built from TRBV30 and TRBJ2-1; tentative D call: TRBD1 (5 bases). Trimming stripped 1 base from V and 8 bases from J, with 12 bases between. This CDR3 is built from 13 residues. Germline V CDR1 and CDR2: GTSNPN, SVGIG (reference sequence). For the CDR3, the DNA is TGTGCCTGGAGTGAACAGGTGAGAGATGAGCAGTTCTTC. Amino acids: CAWSEQVRDEQFF.

The CDR3 bases are TGTGCCAGCTCATTGGGAGAGCTCCCGAACACTGAAGCTTTCTTT. Translating gives CASSLGELPNTEAFF. V usage is TRBV18 and J usage is TRBJ1-1; unclear D gene. V was clipped by 5 bases and J by 1 base, with 14 bases between them. The germline V gene encodes CDR1 KGHSH and CDR2 LQKENI. There are 15 residues in the CDR3.